These 30 T cell receptor beta chains came from one sample sequenced in a study of shared T cell receptors in the human thymus (dated by TCRdb to the early 2020s). Receptor libraries were prepared by the immunoSEQ multiplex PCR assay. In TCRdb, the immuneACCESS table is reduced to in-frame sequences with V and J assigned. These tables do not hold every clone; where another copy was compared, an unresolved V gene accounts for under half, and the others remain unexplained. The table for this sample lists hundreds of thousands of clones; over 75% of them were counted only once. The leading ten clones occupy around 0.0099% of the sample. These data were likewise used in another study, on human thymus T cells.

The sequencing input was thymocytes. These receptors were collected from a boy in the first two years of life with a congenital heart defect. Donor details come from another sample of the same person, matched by shared clones.

The CDR3 protein is CASSPVGASGRAAYNEQFF. CDR3 coding DNA: TGTGCCAGCAGCCCCGTCGGGGCTAGCGGGAGGGCCGCCTACAATGAGCAGTTCTTC. V is TRBV9 and J is TRBJ2-1; 12 nucleotides match TRBD2. Trimming took 4 bases from V and 2 from J; bases not matched to a gene: 13. Per the germline V gene, CDR1 is SGDLS and CDR2 is YYNGEE. CDR3 length: 19 residues.

The genes are TRBV6-5 and TRBJ2-7, with a weak D call TRBD1 (5 bases). V was cut by 6 bases and J by 6 bases, with 21 bases left in between. The germline V gene has CDR1 MNHEY and CDR2 SVGAGI. This CDR3 has 15 amino acids. Written as DNA, the CDR3 is TGTGCCAGCAGCCGAAATCCAGGGATTCACTGCGAGCAGTACTTC. Residues: CASSRNPGIHCEQYF.

The chain uses TRBV25-1 and TRBJ1-1; 11 bases agree with TRBD1. The junction had 5 bases not matched to a gene; V was cut back by 5 bases and J by 0 bases. The CDR3 contains 16 residues. Germline-derived CDR1 and CDR2 are MGHDK and SYGVNS. DNA for the CDR3: TGTGCCAGCAGTCGGACAGGGGGCAAAATGAACACTGAAGCTTTCTTT. The encoded protein is CASSRTGGKMNTEAFF.

The rearrangement uses TRBV11-1 and TRBJ1-1, with TRBD1 identical over 7 bases. CDR1 SGHAT and CDR2 FQDESV come from the germline V gene (reference sequence). This CDR3 has 11 amino acids. The V and J ends lost 4 bases and 8 bases, in that order; junction bases with no gene match: 1. The CDR3 bases are TGTGCCAGCAGCTCGGACAGGGAAGCTTTCTTT. It yields the protein CASSSDREAFF.

The chain carries TRBV7-6 and TRBJ2-7; 11 bases are a match to TRBD2. Germline V gene data show CDR1 as SGHVS and CDR2 as FNYEAQ. V trimming: 5 bases; J trimming: 2 bases; junction bases outside the gene matches: 20. CDR3 size: 20 residues. As DNA, the CDR3 is TGTGCCAGCAGCACTAACCGACTAGCGGGAAGCTGGCCGCCAACCTACGAGCAGTACTTC. Its translation: CASSTNRLAGSWPPTYEQYF.

The chain has TRBV4-3 and TRBJ2-2; unclear D gene. The V and J ends lost 0 bases and 0 bases respectively, with 8 bases between them. The CDR3 runs 16 residues. Germline CDR1 LGHNA, CDR2 YSLEER. The chain's CDR3 is CASSQDRGPNTGELFF. CDR3 in DNA: TGCGCCAGCAGCCAAGATCGCGGCCCGAACACCGGGGAGCTGTTTTTT.

This clone was observed once. The rearrangement joins TRBV7-9 to TRBJ2-7; TRBD1 agrees at 7 bases. This CDR3 comprises 15 residues. V lost 4 bases and J lost 0; bases outside the gene matches: 6. Germline values: CDR1 SEHNR, CDR2 FQNEAQ (reference sequence). Written as DNA, the CDR3 is TGTGCCAGCAGCTACCCCGGGACAGACTCCTACGAGCAGTACTTC. It is translated as CASSYPGTDSYEQYF.

The chain is built from TRBV6-6 and TRBJ2-5, with 9 bases lining up with TRBD1. This CDR3 contains 15 residues. The V gene's germline CDR1 is MNHNY and CDR2 SVGAGI (reference sequence). Unmatched junction bases numbered 5, after V lost 2 bases and J lost 4 bases. The CDR3 coding sequence is TGTGCCAGCAGTTACCCCGGGACAGGGCGAGAGACCCAGTACTTC. Translation: CASSYPGTGRETQYF.

This sequence joins TRBV5-6 and TRBJ2-7; 8 positions match TRBD1. V shed 3 bases, J shed 4 bases, and the junction held 15 bases outside the gene matches. The CDR3 contains 17 residues. CDR1 and CDR2 (germline): SGHDT, YYEEEE. The CDR3 region has the DNA TGTGCCAGCAGCTGGGGATCGGCAGGGGGCAATCTGTACGAGCAGTACTTC. It yields the protein CASSWGSAGGNLYEQYF.

This rearrangement joins TRBV4-1 to TRBJ2-2, with TRBD2 identical over 10 bases. Trimming took 7 bases from V and 6 from J; bases not matched to a gene: 14. Germline V gene lookup returns CDR1 MGHRA and CDR2 YSYEKL. The length of the CDR3 is 17 residues. The CDR3 nucleotides are TGCGCCAGCAACTTAGCGGGAGGCCCCTTGAGGGCCGGGGAGCTGTTTTTT. This encodes CASNLAGGPLRAGELFF.

The rearrangement links TRBV4-3 to TRBJ1-1; D might be TRBD1 (5 bases). Trimming removed 4 bases from V and 3 bases from J, with 12 bases in between. The CDR3 is made up of 14 amino acids. Germline CDR1 is LGHNA and CDR2 is YSLEER. The CDR3 spells CASSPQVWDTEAFF. CDR3 nucleotide sequence: TGCGCCAGCAGCCCACAGGTATGGGACACTGAAGCTTTCTTT.

This clone was seen once. In nucleotides, the CDR3 is TGTGCCAGCAGAAAAGGGGGTAGCTATGGCTACACCTTC. It encodes CASRKGGSYGYTF. The chain employs TRBV14 and TRBJ1-2; the D gene is possibly TRBD1 (6 bases). The CDR3 is 13 amino acids. V was trimmed by 6 bases and J by 4 bases, leaving 12 bases between them. Germline V gene lookup returns CDR1 SGHDN and CDR2 FVKESK.

The chain has TRBV7-3 and TRBJ1-2, with D tentatively TRBD1 (6 bases). The CDR3 consists of 15 residues. Trimming cost V 1 base and J 6 bases, with 15 bases left between them. The germline V gene has CDR1 SGHTA and CDR2 FQGTGA. The CDR3 spells CASSLRGGGRHGYTF. The CDR3 coding sequence is TGTGCCAGCAGCTTAAGGGGGGGCGGGCGACATGGCTACACCTTC.

The chain couples TRBV5-4 to TRBJ2-4, with a tentative D call TRBD1 (7 bases). Trimming removed 3 bases at V and 0 bases at J, with 19 bases between. From germline, CDR1 is SGHNT and CDR2 YYREEE (reference sequence). This CDR3 has 18 amino acids. CDR3 sequence reads: CASSSSDGGGKAKNIQYF. The DNA of the CDR3 is TGTGCCAGCAGCTCCTCAGACGGAGGGGGCAAAGCCAAAAACATTCAGTACTTC.

This chain joins TRBV19 and TRBJ1-1; a weak D match, TRBD1 (5 bases). The CDR3 runs 17 residues. V lost 6 bases to trimming and J lost 2 bases, with 22 bases between them. CDR1 is LNHDA and CDR2 is SQIVND in the germline V gene (reference sequence). The CDR3 bases are TGTGCCAGTAGCCCAACCCACCTCTGGGGCAAAAACACTGAAGCTTTCTTT. Its protein product is CASSPTHLWGKNTEAFF. The full variable domain, its missing parts supplied by reference TRBV19 and TRBJ1-1, is DGGITQSPKYLFRKEGQNVTLSCEQNLNHDAMYWYRQDPGQGLRLIYYSQIVNDFQKGDIAEGYSVSREKKESFPLTVTSAQKNPTAFYLCASSPTHLWGKNTEAFFGQGTRLTVV.

The rearrangement joins TRBV6-5 to TRBJ2-7; D not certain. V was clipped by 2 bases and J by 4 bases, with 12 bases between them. Germline-derived CDR1 and CDR2 are MNHEY and SVGAGI. The CDR3 spans 14 residues. The CDR3, as DNA: TGTGCCAGCAGTTACGTACCGAACTATTACGAGCAGTACTTC. Protein sequence: CASSYVPNYYEQYF.

The chain links TRBV28 to TRBJ2-2, with TRBD2 as a possible D gene (6 bases). Deletions cut 8 bases from V and 5 bases from J, with 15 bases between. CDR3 size: 14 residues. CDR1 is MDHEN and CDR2 is SYDVKM in the germline V gene. DNA for the CDR3: TGTGCCAGCCGACTACCGGGGACTACCGGGGAGCTGTTTTTT. It is translated as CASRLPGTTGELFF.

The table lists this clone with a few counts. This chain links TRBV19 with TRBJ2-3, with D possibly being TRBD2 (6 bases). The germline V gene encodes CDR1 LNHDA and CDR2 SQIVND (reference sequence). Trimming cost V 9 bases and J 11 bases, with 15 bases left between them. The CDR3 consists of 11 residues. The CDR3 region is CASRESEGQYF. The CDR3 region has the DNA TGTGCCAGCCGGGAGTCAGAGGGGCAGTATTTT. Looking up the rest from reference TRBV19 and TRBJ2-3 gives the full variable domain: DGGITQSPKYLFRKEGQNVTLSCEQNLNHDAMYWYRQDPGQGLRLIYYSQIVNDFQKGDIAEGYSVSREKKESFPLTVTSAQKNPTAFYLCASRESEGQYFGPGTRLTVL.

The chain has TRBV6-1 and TRBJ1-4; D call uncertain. Trimming took off 5 bases at V and 3 bases at J, with 10 bases between the two ends. Germline CDR1 reads MNHNS; CDR2 reads SASEGT. The CDR3 is made up of 14 amino acids. CDR3 coding DNA: TGTGCCAGCAGTCCGGTTGAACCTAATGAAAAACTGTTTTTT. Amino acid sequence: CASSPVEPNEKLFF.

This clone was found a few times. This chain connects TRBV4-3 to TRBJ2-5, with 11 positions matching TRBD2. The CDR3 has 15 amino acids. Germline V gene lookup returns CDR1 LGHNA and CDR2 YSLEER. The trim removed 1 base at V and 5 bases at J, leaving 3 bases unmatched. The CDR3 DNA is TGCGCCAGCAGCCAAGGACTAGCGGGATGGGAGACCCAGTACTTC. This sequence encodes CASSQGLAGWETQYF.

Regarding this clone: One junction end disagrees with the germline gene, perhaps due to a read error. V is TRBV20-1 and J is TRBJ1-1, with D unclear. The CDR3 runs to 10 residues. Germline loops: CDR1 DFQATT, CDR2 SNEGSKA (reference sequence). DNA of the CDR3: TGCAGTGCTACATCGGCGGTCTGCAGTTTT. Amino acid sequence: CSATSAVCSF.

CDR3 protein: CASILTGSNYTF. The CDR3, as DNA: TGTGCCAGCATCCTGACAGGGTCTAACTACACCTTC. The V gene is TRBV6-1, the J gene TRBJ1-2; 7 nucleotides match TRBD1. The germline V gene encodes CDR1 MNHNS and CDR2 SASEGT. The V and J ends lost 7 bases and 10 bases, in that order; junction bases with no gene match: 9. This CDR3 contains 12 residues.

The V gene is TRBV5-6, the J gene TRBJ1-4, with TRBD1 identical over 10 bases. CDR1 and CDR2 from the germline V gene are SGHDT and YYEEEE. V dropped 2 bases and J dropped 8; count of bases not matched to a gene: 9. The CDR3 extends over 16 amino acids. CDR3 in DNA: TGTGCCAGCAGCTTCGGTGGGGGGACAGGGGAAGAAAAACTGTTTTTT. Translating gives CASSFGGGTGEEKLFF.

This chain connects TRBV18 to TRBJ2-7; 9 positions match TRBD1. The CDR3 spans 15 residues. Trimming at V came to 1 base and at J to 3 bases, leaving 4 bases not matched to a gene. Germline CDR1 KGHSH, CDR2 LQKENI. CDR3 protein: CASSPRQGVIYEQYF. CDR3 coding DNA: TGTGCCAGCTCACCACGACAGGGGGTGATCTACGAGCAGTACTTC. The full variable domain, rest sourced from reference TRBV18 and TRBJ2-7, is NAGVMQNPRHLVRRRGQEARLRCSPMKGHSHVYWYRQLPEEGLKFMVYLQKENIIDESGMPKERFSAEFPKEGPSILRIQQVVRGDSAAYFCASSPRQGVIYEQYFGPGTRLTVT.

The chain is built from TRBV6-5 and TRBJ1-2; D gene uncertain. V lost 1 base, J lost 2 bases, and 14 bases lay in between. In germline, CDR1 is MNHEY, CDR2 SVGAGI. This CDR3 is 16 amino acids long. The CDR3, as DNA: TGTGCCAGCAGTTACTTCCCACAGTCCTCGAACTATGGCTACACCTTC. Protein: CASSYFPQSSNYGYTF.

The chain is built from TRBV27 and TRBJ2-1, with 7 bases matching TRBD2. Trimming removed 2 bases from V and 5 bases from J; junction bases left unmatched: 6. Per the germline V gene, CDR1 is MNHEY and CDR2 is SMNVEV (reference sequence). There are 15 residues in the CDR3. The CDR3 region has the DNA TGTGCCAGCAGTTTAGCGGGAGTGGTGAACAATGAGCAGTTCTTC. This gives the protein CASSLAGVVNNEQFF.

This clone showed up just a few times. The chain carries TRBV19 and TRBJ2-1; D is possibly TRBD1 (6 bases). The V end was cut by 3 bases, the J end by 4 bases, with 10 bases between. Germline CDR1 is LNHDA and CDR2 is SQIVND (reference sequence). CDR3 size: 14 residues. The CDR3 DNA is TGTGCCAGTAGTATTGAGGGACAATACAATGAGCAGTTCTTC. It yields the protein CASSIEGQYNEQFF.

The gene calls are TRBV6-5 and TRBJ2-7; D perhaps matches TRBD1 (5 bases). The germline CDR1 and CDR2 sequences are MNHEY and SVGAGI. Trimming took off 6 bases at V and 3 bases at J, with 12 bases between the two ends. The CDR3 covers 13 residues. DNA of the CDR3: TGTGCCAGCAGCCCTACCGACAGCTACGAGCAGTACTTC. Residues: CASSPTDSYEQYF.

This clone appeared a few times. The chain recombines TRBV10-3 with TRBJ2-1; TRBD2 aligns across 7 bases. Germline loops: CDR1 ENHRY, CDR2 SYGVKD. The CDR3 contains 14 residues. The trim removed 7 bases at V and 7 bases at J, leaving 10 bases unmatched. The CDR3, as DNA: TGTGCCATCACGACTAGCTTGGAGGGGAATGAGCAGTTCTTC. It translates to CAITTSLEGNEQFF.

Comments on this clone: This CDR3 is also generated by other DNA sequences in the sample. V and J are TRBV27 and TRBJ2-7; 7 bases map to TRBD1. Unmatched junction bases numbered 3, after V lost 5 bases and J lost 2 bases. Per germline, CDR1 MNHEY and CDR2 SMNVEV (reference sequence). The CDR3 loop spans 13 amino acids. The CDR3 DNA reads as TGTGCCAGCAGTACCACAGGGGCCTACGAGCAGTACTTC. Protein sequence: CASSTTGAYEQYF.